This T cell receptor (beta chain) was observed in a study of T cell responses to AZD1222 COVID-19 vaccine. This CDR3 has 14 amino acids. Trimming pared 7 bases from V and 1 base from J, leaving 13 bases between. Germline assignment: CDR1 WSHSY and CDR2 SAAADI. Study observations and caveats: Repertoires were collected only later (after the peak T cell response had occurred).

Concerning this clone itself: Its specificity is not known.

Measured with immunoSEQ multiplex PCR; TCRdb has only the in-frame clones, and not every one. The sample comprises about 99,000 clones, 93% of which are singletons, and about 5% rests with the top ten. The sample here was peripheral blood, taken on day 0 of AZD1222 vaccination. The chain is built from TRBV10-2 and TRBJ2-5; no clear D. The clonotype originates from an adult in good health. The CDR3 DNA reads as TGCGCCAGCAATACCGGGCCCGTCCAAGAGACCCAGTACTTC. This codes for CASNTGPVQETQYF.